A single count supports the clone carrying this TCR beta chain. The antigen is not known. The data were taken from a study of shared clonotypes between healthy human individuals. Study context: The cohort had two women and a few men, ages 18 to 49. General study results and limits: Deeper or shallower sequencing was expected to change how clonotypes are shared among donors. The study found roughly 5% of naive CD4 clonotypes shared across several donors.

Adult donors, all healthy and HIV-negative, had no recent acute infections or vaccinations. The protocol was immunoSEQ multiplex PCR, while the TCRdb copy is restricted to in-frame clones and leaves out a portion. In the table there are more than 150,000 clones, about 66% of which are singletons. Sequencing input: memory CD4+ T cells sorted from blood. The subset here: CD45RA-negative fraction. The origin of this receptor is a man aged 25 to 40 in good health.

CDR3 amino acids: CASSIDRFTEAFF. The CDR3 bases are TGTGCCAGCAGCATTGACAGGTTCACTGAAGCTTTCTTT. The rearrangement uses TRBV7-2 and TRBJ1-1; D perhaps matches TRBD1 (6 bases). Trimming pared 5 bases from V and 4 bases from J, leaving 11 bases between. Looked up from germline, CDR1 is SGHTA and CDR2 is FQGNSA. The CDR3 has 13 residues.